This T cell receptor (beta chain) was sequenced for a study of neurological immune-mediated disorders (dated by TCRdb to the late 2010s). Regarding the research as a whole: Using UMI-based sequencing, the study compared peripheral blood TCR-beta repertoires from patients with HTLV-I-associated myelopathy (HAM/TSP), patients with multiple sclerosis, and healthy controls. The cohort included approximately 68 subjects: some 14 with HAM/TSP, around 35 with multiple sclerosis, and some 20 healthy controls. The roughly 100 TCR-beta libraries included longitudinal samples, technical triplicates and paired sorted CD4+ and CD8+ T-cell subsets alongside PBMC samples. Longitudinal HAM/TSP and healthy donors were sampled at 3 time-points each (about 3-40 month intervals).

The CDR3 spans 15 residues, from the cysteine through the phenylalanine. Here the CDR3 DNA is all that survives: 45 bases in frame from base 1. Via the germline V gene (reference sequence), CDR1 is SEHNR and CDR2 FQNEAQ. V lost 5 bases and J lost 3 bases, and the count of bases not matched to a germline gene is 7. Sample time point, as interpreted from the label and publication: longitudinal time-point 3. Libraries from unsorted PBMCs were made from 2 million PBMCs kept in RNAlater at -80 degrees C until RNA extraction. Peripheral blood was subjected to Ficoll-Hypaque density gradient centrifugation to isolate PBMCs, which were then cryopreserved in liquid nitrogen. To synthesize cDNA, template-switch 5'RACE was performed with a primer carrying a 10-nucleotide random unique molecular identifier so that each TCR transcript was tagged. Every sequencing run yielded over 170 million TCR-beta sequences covering 15-18 subjects. Total RNA was extracted with the RNeasy kit. TCR-beta VDJ regions were amplified with primers for the TCR constant region and the 5'RACE anchor, using the KAPA Real-time Library Amplification kit. A first PCR added sample indexes and Illumina adaptors, after which a second PCR increased the library yield. After Ampure bead purification, the roughly 650 bp TCR product was size-selected on a 2% E-gel SizeSelection system. Before pooling, library quality was checked on a Bioanalyzer, concentration was measured with Qubit, and libraries were quantified with the Kapa Library Quantification kit. An Illumina HiSeq 2500 sequenced the libraries paired-end 2 x 150 bp. To increase sequence diversity, roughly 25-31% phiX was spiked into each library pool. As for the original processing: The quality-filtered reads were processed with the UMI-based MiGEC pipeline, whose error correction step removed more than 80% of the raw TCR sequences. VDJ genes were aligned to IMGT germline references, and each clonotype was defined by a unique CDR3 amino acid sequence together with V-J genes. Clonal expansion, Shannon diversity and CDR3 relatedness were evaluated with VDJtools (CalcPairwiseDistances, ClusterSamples), while phylogenetic trees were built in CLCbio workbench. A clone was classed as expanded if it had 8 or more unique UMIs, a cutoff based on coefficient-of-variation modelling across technical triplicates. TCRdb reanalyzed the raw reads on its own, using fastp at Q25 for trimming and MiXCR for clone calling, and kept in-frame beta chains. Identical CDR3 proteins give one entry, which carries the most common genes and DNA. None of the V and J calls come from the authors' own analysis; TCRdb made them. The table for this sample lists roughly 48,000 distinct CDR3 sequences; about 13% of them were counted only once. The leading ten clones occupy around 9% of the sample.

This clonotype was seen many times. Its antigen is not yet known. No base quality information exists; no much larger clone differs at one position. Study-wide conclusions, independent of this receptor: No identical CDR3 amino acid sequences were shared among expanded clones across subjects, suggesting private TCR-beta repertoires in all groups. TCR clonal expansion was highest in HAM/TSP patients and lowest in MS patients, with MS patients falling below even healthy controls.

This TCR was sampled from a male donor with HTLV-1-associated myelopathy (HAM/TSP). What was sequenced was PBMCs. The chain was built from TRBV7-9 and TRBJ1-2; 9 of the junction bases match TRBD1. The DNA sequence is TGTGCCAGCAGCCCATGGGACAGGGACGACTATGGCTACACCTTC. This encodes CASSPWDRDDYGYTF.